This T cell receptor beta chain originates from a study of T cells after yellow fever vaccination. Study background: Fractions containing few cells were prepared with SMART-Seq v4 Ultra Low Input.

Study findings and constraints: From the bulk population, abundant clonotypes could contaminate and appear within FACS-sorted repertoires.

Universal primer sites and UMIs were introduced during 5'RACE template-switching synthesis of TCR cDNA. One entry per CDR3 protein results from TCRdb running MiXCR on the 5' RACE reads. The sample shows about 63,000 distinct CDR3 sequences, 7.4% of them seen only once. The CDR3 sequence is 14 residues long. V lost 0 bases and J 5 bases, leaving 12 bases between the germline ends. Germline CDR1 reads SGDLS; CDR2 reads YYNGEE. This clonotype has ten or more counts. Its target is not known. The clonotype comes from a man in his thirties or forties who received the YFV17D yellow fever vaccine. Specimen: CD8+ T cells sorted from PBMCs, collected 15 days after the yellow fever booster vaccination. The rearrangement links TRBV9 to TRBJ2-7; possibly TRBD2 for D (6 bases). The CDR3, as DNA: TGTGCCAGCAGCGTAGCTGGAGGGAAGCACGAGCAGTACTTC. It yields the protein CASSVAGGKHEQYF.